This T cell receptor beta chain is from a study of T-cell reconstitution after alpha-beta-depleted transplantation in children. Germline CDR1 is MNHEY and CDR2 is SVGAGI. This CDR3 region has 12 residues. Trimming cost V 11 bases and J 9 bases; bases outside gene matches: 8. TCRbeta library preparation incorporated unique molecular identifiers. In TCRdb, the PCR reads were re-called with MiXCR into one record per CDR3 protein. Of 200,000 to 250,000 distinct CDR3 sequences in the sample, under 30% are singletons; the top ten hold about 5%. This clonotype was recorded only once. V and J are TRBV6-5 and TRBJ2-7, with 12 bases fitting TRBD1. The sequencing used PBMCs, mostly from graft donor cells, collected 360 days after TCRalphabeta/CD19-depleted stem cell transplant. This sequence originates from a female patient aged 2-9 years who had a stem cell transplant for congenital amegakaryocytic thrombocytopenia, so the T cells may come from the graft donor. CDR3 DNA: TGTGCCGCCGGGACAGGGGGCATGCGGCAGTACTTC. Protein: CAAGTGGMRQYF.